The T cell receptor beta chain under discussion was sequenced for a study of shared clonotypes between healthy human individuals. The assay was immunoSEQ multiplex PCR, and TCRdb's table has in-frame clones only and misses some. This sample has about 1,800,000 clones, with about 95% found just once. Whole-study findings and limits: Shared clonotypes across all four donors exceeded non-shared ones in generation probability.

CD8 cells regarded as naive lacked CD45RO, were positively chosen for CCR7, and omitted terminally differentiated effector memory CD45RA+ cells. Between the trimmed V and J ends, which lost 0 bases and 1 base, there was a span of 11 bases. The CDR3 is 15 amino acids. CDR1 is SGDLS, CDR2 YYNGEE, per germline. Turning to this clone: Its antigen is not identified.

This receptor was taken from a man between 18 and 29 years old in good health. V usage is TRBV9 and J usage is TRBJ2-7; D uncertain. Sequencing was done on a sample of naive CD8+ T cells sorted from blood. The chain's CDR3 is CASSVEGSWSYEQYF. CDR3 sequence (DNA): TGTGCCAGCAGCGTAGAGGGTTCATGGTCCTACGAGCAGTACTTC.